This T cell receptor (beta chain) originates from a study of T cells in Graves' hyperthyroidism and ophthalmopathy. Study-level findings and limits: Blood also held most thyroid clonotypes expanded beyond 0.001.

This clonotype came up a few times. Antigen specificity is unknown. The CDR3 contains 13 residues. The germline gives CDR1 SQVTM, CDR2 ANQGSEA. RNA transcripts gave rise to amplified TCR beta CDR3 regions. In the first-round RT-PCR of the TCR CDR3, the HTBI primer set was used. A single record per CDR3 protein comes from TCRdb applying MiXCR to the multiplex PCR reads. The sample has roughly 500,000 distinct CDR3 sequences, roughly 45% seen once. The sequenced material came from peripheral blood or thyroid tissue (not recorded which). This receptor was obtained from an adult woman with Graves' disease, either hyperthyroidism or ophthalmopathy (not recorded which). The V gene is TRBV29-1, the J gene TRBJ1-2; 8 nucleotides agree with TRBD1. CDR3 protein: CSFVGQGSEGYTF. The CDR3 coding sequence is TGCAGTTTCGTCGGACAGGGCTCGGAAGGCTACACCTTC.